This TCR beta chain was identified in a study of control samples from healthy donors and cancer patients. V was pared by 1 base and J by 4 bases, with 7 bases between. This CDR3 is built from 13 residues. The protocol was immunoSEQ multiplex PCR, while the TCRdb copy is restricted to in-frame clones and leaves out a portion. Of approximately 100,000 clones in the sample, roughly 84% were seen once. The chain uses TRBV12-3 or TRBV12-4 and TRBJ2-5, with D uncertain. This clonotype was sampled from a woman aged 40 to 49 in good health. The specimen was blood. This CDR3 is CASSLVKRETQYF. CDR3 DNA: TGTGCCAGCAGTTTAGTAAAGAGAGAGACCCAGTACTTC.